These 3 T cell receptor beta chains originate from one sample sequenced in a study of T cell responses to AZD1222 COVID-19 vaccine (dated by TCRdb to about 2021). The sample's time point label is to be understood as: baseline before first vaccination. Library prep was done by the immunoSEQ multiplex PCR assay. TCRdb holds this immuneACCESS table with in-frame rearrangements only. Some clones are missing; in checked studies, unresolved V genes explain under half, and the rest has no known cause. The sample table holds tens of thousands of clones, of which roughly 88% were seen once. Over 20% of the sample lies in the top ten. The source material was peripheral blood, sampled on day 0 of AZD1222 vaccination. The source is an adult in good health.

This chain links TRBV24-1 with TRBJ2-5; D is perhaps TRBD1 or TRBD2 (5 bases each). The CDR3 is made up of 14 amino acids. Trimming took off 2 bases at V and 9 bases at J, with 15 bases between the two ends. Germline V gene lookup returns CDR1 KGHDR and CDR2 SFDVKD. Here the CDR3 reads CATSDSGPQGAQYF. The CDR3 bases are TGTGCCACCAGTGATTCGGGACCCCAGGGCGCCCAGTACTTC.

The chain couples TRBV19 to TRBJ2-1, with D possibly being TRBD1 or TRBD2 (7 bases each). Trimming shortened V by 4 bases and J by 7 bases, and 17 bases separated the two germline ends. This CDR3 comprises 15 residues. The V gene's germline CDR1 is LNHDA and CDR2 SQIVND (reference sequence). Here the CDR3 reads CASSTHRGGWNEQFF. The CDR3 DNA sequence: TGTGCCAGTAGTACCCACAGGGGAGGGTGGAATGAGCAGTTCTTC.

The J gene is TRBJ2-1, the V gene TRBV18; D is ambiguous. Germline lookup yields CDR1 KGHSH and CDR2 LQKENI. CDR3 length: 14 residues. V dropped 2 bases and J dropped 8 bases, with 13 bases sitting between them. The CDR3 bases are TGTGCCAGCTCACCAAGGCCAAGTTGGGATGAGCAGTTCTTC. Its translation is CASSPRPSWDEQFF.